What follows describes a single TCR beta chain. Its matching antigen is unknown. This record belongs to a study of beta chain features in type 1 diabetes. Whole-study results and caveats: Compared to healthy donors, patients appeared to have naive, central memory and Treg TCRB repertoires that were more alike.

One heparinised blood draw, averaging roughly 110 mL, came from each donor. The authors sorted CD4+ naive, central memory, regulatory and stem cell-like memory cells via CD45RO/CCR7/CD25/CD127/CD95/CD27. The entirety of the isolated RNA underwent reverse transcription, so expressed TCRB transcripts were sequenced. The table came from immunoSEQ multiplex PCR; TCRdb's copy has only in-frame clones and leaves some out. The sample holds about 150,000 clones, around 10% seen once. V lost 8 bases and J 7 bases, leaving 12 bases between the germline ends. CDR1 is MDHEN, CDR2 SYDVKM, per germline. This CDR3 comprises 11 residues.

This chain links TRBV28 with TRBJ2-7; D is unresolved. The sequence was collected from a man between 18 and 35 years old in good health. The specimen was central memory CD4+ T cells from blood. CDR3 sequence (DNA): TGTGCCAGCGGCCCCTTTTTGGAGCAGTACTTC. As protein: CASGPFLEQYF. The full variable domain, its missing parts supplied by reference TRBV28 and TRBJ2-7, is DVKVTQSSRYLVKRTGEKVFLECVQDMDHENMFWYRQDPGLGLRLIYFSYDVKMKEKGDIPEGYSVSREKKERFSLILESASTNQTSMYLCASGPFLEQYFGPGTRLTVT.